This T cell receptor beta chain was found in a study of CD8+ T cells in alopecia areata (dated by TCRdb to 2017 to 2018). Looking at the study overall: Treated patients were enrolled in an open-label pilot trial of oral tofacitinib, 5 to 10 mg twice daily, for moderate-to-severe alopecia areata. High-throughput TCRbeta sequencing was used to examine T cell clonal expansion in alopecia areata in both the C3H/HeJ mouse model and human patients. Patients on tofacitinib were biopsied at baseline and after 4 and 24 weeks of treatment, and several of the patients also had a later scalp biopsy. Scalp tissue and sorted CD4+ and CD8+ peripheral blood T cells from patchy and totalis/universalis alopecia areata patients and from healthy controls were covered by human TCRbeta sequencing. TCRbeta CDR3 regions were amplified by immunoSEQ multiplex PCR with 35 Vbeta forward and 13 Jbeta reverse primers. RNA came from the PAXgene miRNA kit for fixed scalp, the miRNeasy kit for PBMCs, and the RNeasy kit for mouse skin. For the treated patients, the SALT score, which quantifies what percentage of scalp surface area is affected, served as the measure of disease severity. Tofacitinib was given for 6 to 18 months, followed by 6 months of follow-up off drug to assess delayed response and recurrence. Scalp clonality was compared across normal scalp (n=4), patchy alopecia areata scalp (n=8), and alopecia totalis/universalis scalp (n=8).

Libraries were built with the immunoSEQ multiplex PCR assay. RNA was extracted from all samples and reverse transcribed into cDNA, which served as template for TCR sequencing. First-strand cDNA was synthesized with SuperScript III using a 2:1 mix of oligo-dT and random hexamers. Amplification bias was assessed with a synthetic immune receptor repertoire, and residual bias was removed computationally. The original methods were these. Raw reads were preprocessed for error removal, and CDR3 was defined according to IMGT conventions as running from the conserved cysteine to phenylalanine. Clonality was computed as 1 minus the Shannon entropy, with the entropy normalized by log2 of the number of productive unique TCRs. Whether scalp clones were CD4 or CD8 was inferred by matching scalp TCRbeta sequences against CD4 and CD8 repertoires sorted from blood. TCRdb re-hosts the immuneACCESS table, in-frame sequences only. Its copies lack some clones; in the studies checked, an unresolved V gene accounts for under half of them, and the cause for the rest is not known. From that table come the V and J calls and clone size; the DNA was used to work out D and trimming. The sample table holds around 60,000 clones, of which around 46% were seen once. Of the sample, roughly 21% is held by the ten largest clones.

The treatment or condition tag for this specimen amounts to: oral pan-JAK inhibitor, 5-10 mg twice daily. From alopecia areata patients, peripheral blood was collected along with lesional scalp punch biopsies. PBMCs were separated by density centrifugation and stained for CD3, CD4 and CD8, after which CD4+ and CD8+ T cells were sorted on a FACSAria. Looking up the germline V gene yields CDR1 SGHAT and CDR2 FQNNGV. Cut back by 6 bases and 0 bases, the V and J ends lie 14 bases apart. There are 15 amino acids in the CDR3, from cysteine to phenylalanine inclusive. The retained sequence is limited to the CDR3, 45 bases, with the frame set at the first base. In the case of this clone: Its antigen specificity is not known. Nothing much larger sits one base from this clone, and base qualities are not available.

Study-level results and caveats: Many expanded lesional clones were found to persist in scalp and blood during tofacitinib treatment, and relapse after treatment cessation may be partly explained by this persistence. Unlike mouse skin, where gammadelta T cells dominate, normal human skin contains resident alphabeta T cells that get sequenced too, which complicates analysis of the scalp TCR repertoire. With tofacitinib, both scalp clonality and the number of expanded CD8+ clones among the top 100 scalp clones went down significantly. Compared with normal scalp, lesional scalp had higher clonality and more expanded CD8+ clones, particularly in alopecia totalis/universalis, a pattern that suggests antigenic drive. Because the treated cohort was small and had only one nonresponder, larger studies are needed to examine links between baseline CD8+ expansion and response. Shared TCR sequences between patients were less evident than in mice, which may be partly attributable to HLA diversity in the patient population.

The source material was CD8+ T cells sorted from blood, sampled at approximately week 36, from a patient treated with tofacitinib. This receptor was obtained from a human donor with alopecia areata. The chain is made from TRBV11-2 and TRBJ1-1, with TRBD1 perhaps the D gene, on 6 matching bases. The encoded CDR3 is CASRKGGGLNTEAFF. The DNA is TGTGCCAGCAGAAAAGGAGGGGGTTTGAACACTGAAGCTTTCTTT.